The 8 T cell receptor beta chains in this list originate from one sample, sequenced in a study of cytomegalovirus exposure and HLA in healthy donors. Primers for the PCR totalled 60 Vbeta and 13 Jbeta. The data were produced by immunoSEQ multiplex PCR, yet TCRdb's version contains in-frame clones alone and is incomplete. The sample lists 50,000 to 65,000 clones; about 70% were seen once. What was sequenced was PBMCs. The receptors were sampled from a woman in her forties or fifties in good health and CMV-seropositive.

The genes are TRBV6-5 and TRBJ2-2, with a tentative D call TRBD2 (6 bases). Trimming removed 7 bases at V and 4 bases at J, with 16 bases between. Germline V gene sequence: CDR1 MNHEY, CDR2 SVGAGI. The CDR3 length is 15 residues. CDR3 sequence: CASTPDRGGTGELFF. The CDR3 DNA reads TGTGCCAGCACCCCCGACCGGGGAGGCACCGGGGAGCTGTTTTTT.

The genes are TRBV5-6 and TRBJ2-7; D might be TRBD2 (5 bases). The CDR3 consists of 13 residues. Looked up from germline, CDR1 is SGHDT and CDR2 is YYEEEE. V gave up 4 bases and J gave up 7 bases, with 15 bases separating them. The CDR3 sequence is CASSPAGNWEQYF. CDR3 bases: TGTGCCAGCAGCCCGGCCGGGAATTGGGAGCAGTACTTC.

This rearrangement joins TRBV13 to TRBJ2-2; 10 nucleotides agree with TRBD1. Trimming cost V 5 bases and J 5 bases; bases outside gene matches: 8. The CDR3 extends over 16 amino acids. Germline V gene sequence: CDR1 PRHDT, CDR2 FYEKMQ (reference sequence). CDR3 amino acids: CASSLVRQGATGELFF. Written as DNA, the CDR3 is TGTGCCAGCAGCCTAGTGAGACAGGGGGCAACCGGGGAGCTGTTTTTT.

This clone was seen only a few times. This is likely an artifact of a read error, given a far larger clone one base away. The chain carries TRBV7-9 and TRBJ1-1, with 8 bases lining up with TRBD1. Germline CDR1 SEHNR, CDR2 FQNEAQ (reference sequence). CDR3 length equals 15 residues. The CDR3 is CTSSLDGTGNTEAFF. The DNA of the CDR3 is TGTACCAGCAGCTTAGACGGGACAGGGAACACTGAAGCTTTCTTT. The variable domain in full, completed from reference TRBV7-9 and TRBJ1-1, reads DTGVSQNPRHKITKRGQNVTFRCDPISEHNRLYWYRQTLGQGPEFLTYFQNEAQLEKSRLLSDRFSAERPKGSFSTLEIQRTEQGDSAMYLCTSSLDGTGNTEAFFGQGTRLTVV.

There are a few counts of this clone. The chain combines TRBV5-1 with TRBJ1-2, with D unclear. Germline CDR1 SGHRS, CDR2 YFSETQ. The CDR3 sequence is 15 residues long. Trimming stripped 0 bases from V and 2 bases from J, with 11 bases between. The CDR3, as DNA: TGCGCCAGCAGCTTGGAGCCGGGAAGCAACTATGGCTACACCTTC. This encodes CASSLEPGSNYGYTF.

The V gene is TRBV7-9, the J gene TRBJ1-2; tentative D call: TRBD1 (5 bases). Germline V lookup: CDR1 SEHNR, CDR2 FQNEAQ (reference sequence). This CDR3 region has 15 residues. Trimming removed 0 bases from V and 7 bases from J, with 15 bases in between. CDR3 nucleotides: TGTGCCAGCAGCTTAGCCGGCGGGGGGGGAAGTGGCTACACCTTC. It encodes CASSLAGGGGSGYTF.

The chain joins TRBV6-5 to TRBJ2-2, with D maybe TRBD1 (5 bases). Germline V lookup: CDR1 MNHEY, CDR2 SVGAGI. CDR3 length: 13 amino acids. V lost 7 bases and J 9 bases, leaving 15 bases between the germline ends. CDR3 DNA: TGTGCCAGCACGTCCCAGGGTTCGAGGGAGCTGTTTTTT. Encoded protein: CASTSQGSRELFF.

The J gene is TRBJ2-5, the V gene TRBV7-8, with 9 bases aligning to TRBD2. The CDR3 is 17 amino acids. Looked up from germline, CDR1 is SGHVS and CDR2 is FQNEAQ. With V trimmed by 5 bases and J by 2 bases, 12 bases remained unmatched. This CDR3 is CASSARVAGDPQETQYF. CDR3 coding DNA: TGTGCCAGCAGCGCCCGAGTAGCGGGGGACCCTCAAGAGACCCAGTACTTC.